Following are 23 T cell receptor beta chains from one sample sequenced in a study of T cell responses to AZD1222 COVID-19 vaccine. Data came from immunoSEQ multiplex PCR; TCRdb stores just in-frame clones and leaves some out. The sample shows 95,000 to 150,000 clones, roughly 84% of them seen only once. The material sequenced was peripheral blood, taken on day 0 of AZD1222 vaccination. The receptors were gathered from an adult in good health.

CDR3 protein: CASSSLGTRNSPLHF. The DNA for the CDR3 is TGTGCCAGCAGCAGCCTCGGGACAAGAAATTCACCCCTCCACTTT. The chain employs TRBV7-2 and TRBJ1-6, with D tentatively TRBD1 (6 bases). The CDR3 contains 15 residues. Germline V gene lookup returns CDR1 SGHTA and CDR2 FQGNSA. The V end was cut by 5 bases, the J end by 7 bases, with 15 bases between.

The chain uses TRBV3-1 (or the pseudogene TRBV3-2) and TRBJ1-2; 8 nucleotides line up with TRBD1. There are 24 residues in the CDR3. V shed 3 bases and J 0 bases; nucleotides not matched to a gene: 30. Looked up from germline, CDR1 is LGHDT and CDR2 is YNNKEL (reference sequence). This CDR3 is CASSQIWVATGEIRSGGANYGYTF. In DNA, the CDR3 is TGTGCCAGCAGCCAGATCTGGGTCGCGACAGGGGAAATACGAAGCGGGGGAGCTAACTATGGCTACACCTTC.

The chain links TRBV27 to TRBJ2-3; 7 bases align to TRBD2. Per germline, CDR1 MNHEY and CDR2 SMNVEV (reference sequence). The CDR3 contains 17 residues. With 6 bases clipped from V and 0 bases from J, the junction kept 12 bases outside the gene matches. CDR3 amino acids: CASSTPWGGTSTDTQYF. The CDR3 DNA reads as TGTGCCAGCAGCACCCCGTGGGGGGGGACTAGCACAGATACGCAGTATTTT.

This chain links TRBV7-9 with TRBJ2-3; D is ambiguous. Germline CDR1 is SEHNR and CDR2 is FQNEAQ (reference sequence). Trimming removed 1 base from V and 3 bases from J, with 11 bases in between. The CDR3 sequence is 15 residues long. In DNA form, the CDR3 reads TGTGCCAGCAGCTTAGAACAGCCTCAGACAGATACGCAGTATTTT. Protein sequence: CASSLEQPQTDTQYF.

The chain recombines TRBV27 with TRBJ2-2; the match to TRBD2 covers 10 bases. V dropped 6 bases and J dropped 3; count of bases not matched to a gene: 4. This CDR3 region has 15 residues. Germline assignment: CDR1 MNHEY and CDR2 SMNVEV (reference sequence). The DNA of the CDR3 is TGTGCCAGCAGCTGGGGGACTAGCGACACCGGGGAGCTGTTTTTT. It codes for CASSWGTSDTGELFF.

The J gene is TRBJ2-2, the V gene TRBV4-2; D gene uncertain. This CDR3 is 16 amino acids long. V was shortened by 5 bases and J by 1 base, with 14 bases between the two germline ends. Germline V lookup: CDR1 LGHNA, CDR2 YNFKEQ. The CDR3 DNA reads as TGTGCCAGCAGCTTAGAGGCCCTGGGGAACACCGGGGAGCTGTTTTTT. Translation: CASSLEALGNTGELFF.

The chain couples TRBV7-2 to TRBJ1-2, with 8 bases lining up with TRBD1. CDR3 length equals 15 residues. From germline, CDR1 is SGHTA and CDR2 FQGNSA. After removal of 5 bases from V and 3 bases from J, the junction contained 8 bases not matched to a gene. The CDR3 spells CASSLGQGPYYGYTF. In DNA form, the CDR3 reads TGTGCCAGCAGCCTCGGACAGGGACCATACTATGGCTACACCTTC.

The chain couples TRBV7-2 to TRBJ1-2; D call uncertain. The germline V gene has CDR1 SGHTA and CDR2 FQGNSA. With 5 bases removed from V and 4 bases from J, the gap between germline ends came to 11 bases. The CDR3 sequence is 13 residues long. DNA for the CDR3: TGTGCCAGCAGCGACCGGGGTCTCTATGGCTACACCTTC. Amino acids: CASSDRGLYGYTF.

The chain couples TRBV15 to TRBJ1-2; a possible D gene is TRBD1 (6 bases). Germline V gene lookup returns CDR1 LNHNV and CDR2 YYDKDF (reference sequence). The V and J ends lost 3 bases and 7 bases respectively, with 18 bases between them. The CDR3 sequence is 15 residues long. CDR3 in amino acids: CATSRGTPGMGGYTF. The DNA of the CDR3 is TGTGCCACCAGCAGGGGGACACCCGGGATGGGTGGCTACACCTTC.

The sample holds a few counts of this clone. The chain is built from TRBV19 and TRBJ1-2; the D gene is possibly TRBD1 (5 bases). This CDR3 comprises 13 residues. Germline lookup yields CDR1 LNHDA and CDR2 SQIVND (reference sequence). Trimming removed 4 bases at V and 4 bases at J, with 10 bases between. The CDR3 reads CASSTWRGYGYTF. CDR3 bases: TGTGCCAGTAGTACATGGAGGGGCTATGGCTACACCTTC.

The CDR3 DNA is TGTGCCAGCAGCGCGTCGGGTCAGCCCCAGCATTTT. Residues: CASSASGQPQHF. The J gene is TRBJ1-5, the V gene TRBV11-2; no clear D. The CDR3 has 12 residues. The germline V gene encodes CDR1 SGHAT and CDR2 FQNNGV. V lost 5 bases to trimming and J lost 6 bases, with 8 bases between them. Combining the CDR3 with reference TRBV11-2 and TRBJ1-5 gives the whole variable domain EAGVAQSPRYKIIEKRQSVAFWCNPISGHATLYWYQQILGQGPKLLIQFQNNGVVDDSQLPKDRFSAERLKGVDSTLKIQPAKLEDSAVYLCASSASGQPQHFGDGTRLSIL.

V and J are TRBV6-5 and TRBJ1-1; D is undetermined. Trimming took 5 bases from V and 11 from J, leaving 21 bases between them. This CDR3 is built from 14 residues. The germline CDR1 and CDR2 sequences are MNHEY and SVGAGI. CDR3 sequence reads: CASSPPQARSSAFF. The DNA for the CDR3 is TGTGCCAGCAGTCCTCCTCAAGCGCGGTCCTCTGCTTTCTTT.

A single count supports this clone. Other DNA sequences in the same sample also yield this CDR3. This chain connects TRBV19 to TRBJ1-1; possibly TRBD1 for D (5 bases). Germline V gene data show CDR1 as LNHDA and CDR2 as SQIVND (reference sequence). This CDR3 is built from 13 residues. V shed 4 bases and J shed 5 bases, with 11 bases lying between them. The CDR3 is CASSTGRGTEAFF. The DNA for the CDR3 is TGTGCCAGTAGTACGGGGCGGGGGACTGAAGCTTTCTTT.

This chain connects TRBV19 to TRBJ1-2; D ambiguous. Germline values: CDR1 LNHDA, CDR2 SQIVND (reference sequence). V gave up 9 bases and J gave up 1 base, with 6 bases separating them. This CDR3 region has 11 residues. CDR3 loop: CASTRNYGYTF. DNA of the CDR3: TGTGCCAGCACTCGTAACTATGGCTACACCTTC. The variable domain in full, completed from reference TRBV19 and TRBJ1-2, reads DGGITQSPKYLFRKEGQNVTLSCEQNLNHDAMYWYRQDPGQGLRLIYYSQIVNDFQKGDIAEGYSVSREKKESFPLTVTSAQKNPTAFYLCASTRNYGYTFGSGTRLTVV.

This chain connects TRBV5-1 to TRBJ2-3, with D unresolved. The germline gives CDR1 SGHRS, CDR2 YFSETQ. The CDR3 runs to 14 residues. With 3 bases removed from V and 2 bases from J, the gap between germline ends came to 10 bases. The CDR3 loop reads CASSSGNITDTQYF. CDR3 sequence (DNA): TGCGCCAGCAGCTCCGGTAACATCACAGATACGCAGTATTTT.

This sequence joins TRBV14 and TRBJ1-1, with D perhaps TRBD1 (5 bases). Per the germline V gene, CDR1 is SGHDN and CDR2 is FVKESK. This CDR3 contains 13 residues. Trimming cost V 1 base and J 11 bases, with 14 bases left between them. CDR3 residues: CASSQVLEGRAFF. For the CDR3, the DNA is TGTGCCAGCAGCCAAGTTTTAGAGGGGAGGGCTTTCTTT.

Comments on this clone: The junction departs from germline at one end; a sequencing error may be responsible. The chain uses TRBV19 and TRBJ1-2, with 9 positions matching TRBD1. Per the germline V gene, CDR1 is LNHDA and CDR2 is SQIVND (reference sequence). The CDR3 runs 17 residues. CDR3 in amino acids: CASSPRGQGSTNYGYTF. The CDR3 coding sequence is TGTGCCAGTAGCCCTAGGGGACAGGGCTCTACTAACTATGGCTACACTTTT.

The chain recombines TRBV5-1 with TRBJ2-7; no firm D call. The length of the CDR3 is 15 residues. Germline V CDR1 and CDR2: SGHRS, YFSETQ. V gave up 4 bases and J gave up 5 bases, with 19 bases separating them. CDR3 in DNA: TGCGCCAGCAGCCCCGGAGCGAACTTTGGGGACGAGCAGTACTTC. This sequence encodes CASSPGANFGDEQYF.

V is TRBV6-1 and J is TRBJ2-2, with 7 bases identical to TRBD2. V lost 4 bases to trimming and J lost 4 bases; unmatched junction nucleotides: 9. Per the germline V gene, CDR1 is MNHNS and CDR2 is SASEGT. The CDR3 contains 16 residues. CDR3 amino acids: CASSVLGTISTGELFF. In nucleotides, the CDR3 is TGTGCCAGCAGTGTACTCGGGACTATAAGCACCGGGGAGCTGTTTTTT.

The genes are TRBV27 and TRBJ1-1; TRBD1 matches 8 bases. Germline V gives CDR1 MNHEY, CDR2 SMNVEV (reference sequence). CDR3 size: 15 residues. V gave up 2 bases and J gave up 4 bases; unmatched junction bases: 6. The CDR3 DNA follows: TGTGCCAGCAGTTTAGACAGGGGAGGGGGCACTGAAGCTTTCTTT. It specifies CASSLDRGGGTEAFF.

In this sample, this clone turned up a few times. The rearrangement uses TRBV4-3 and TRBJ2-2, with unresolved D. From germline, CDR1 is LGHNA and CDR2 YSLEER. The CDR3 spans 15 residues. The germline V and J ends were trimmed by 3 bases and 0 bases, with 8 bases remaining between them. CDR3 in DNA: TGCGCCAGCAGCCATTACGCTACGAACACCGGGGAGCTGTTTTTT. It translates to CASSHYATNTGELFF.

The V call is TRBV28, the J call TRBJ1-1, with 8 nucleotides matching TRBD1. The V and J ends lost 8 bases and 3 bases, in that order; junction bases with no gene match: 5. Per germline, CDR1 MDHEN and CDR2 SYDVKM. The CDR3 spans 13 residues. CDR3 nucleotide sequence: TGTGCCAGCGCCAAGACAGGGGACACTGAAGCTTTCTTT. Amino acids: CASAKTGDTEAFF.

J is TRBJ1-2 and V is TRBV19; TRBD1 is a possible D gene (6 bases). Per the germline V gene, CDR1 is LNHDA and CDR2 is SQIVND (reference sequence). The CDR3 spans 16 residues. Deletions cut 2 bases from V and 2 bases from J, with 15 bases between. Here the CDR3 reads CASSIKGGPLNYGYTF. The DNA for the CDR3 is TGTGCCAGTAGTATAAAAGGGGGTCCACTCAACTATGGCTACACCTTC.